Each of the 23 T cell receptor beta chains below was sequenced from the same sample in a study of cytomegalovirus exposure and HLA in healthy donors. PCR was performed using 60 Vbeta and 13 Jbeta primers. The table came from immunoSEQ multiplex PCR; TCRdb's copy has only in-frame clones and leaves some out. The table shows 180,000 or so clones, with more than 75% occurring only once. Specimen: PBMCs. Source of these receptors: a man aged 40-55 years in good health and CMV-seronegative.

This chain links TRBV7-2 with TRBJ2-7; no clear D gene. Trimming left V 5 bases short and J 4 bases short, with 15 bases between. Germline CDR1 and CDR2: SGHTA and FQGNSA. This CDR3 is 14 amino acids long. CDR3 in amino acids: CASSPPRRLYEQYF. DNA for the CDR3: TGTGCCAGCAGCCCGCCGAGGCGGCTGTACGAGCAGTACTTC.

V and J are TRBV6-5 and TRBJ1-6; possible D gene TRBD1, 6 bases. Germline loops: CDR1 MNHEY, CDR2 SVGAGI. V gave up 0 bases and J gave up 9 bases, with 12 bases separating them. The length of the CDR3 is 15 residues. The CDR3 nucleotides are TGTGCCAGCAGTTACTCGGGGGCCTACGGTTCACCCCTCCACTTT. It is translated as CASSYSGAYGSPLHF.

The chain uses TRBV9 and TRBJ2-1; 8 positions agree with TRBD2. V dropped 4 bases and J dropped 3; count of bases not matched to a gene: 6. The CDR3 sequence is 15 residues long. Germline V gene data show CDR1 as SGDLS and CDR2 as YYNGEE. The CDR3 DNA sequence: TGTGCCAGCAGCCCCAGCGGGGGCCTCTACAATGAGCAGTTCTTC. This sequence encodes CASSPSGGLYNEQFF.

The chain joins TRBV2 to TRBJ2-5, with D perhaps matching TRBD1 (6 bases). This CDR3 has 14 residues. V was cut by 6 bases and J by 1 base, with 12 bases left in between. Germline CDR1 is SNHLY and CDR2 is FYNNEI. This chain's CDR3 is CASRADRLQETQYF. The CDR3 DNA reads TGTGCCAGCAGAGCAGACAGGCTCCAAGAGACCCAGTACTTC. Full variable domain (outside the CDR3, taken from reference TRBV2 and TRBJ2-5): EPEVTQTPSHQVTQMGQEVILRCVPISNHLYFYWYRQILGQKVEFLVSFYNNEISEKSEIFDDQFSVERPDGSNFTLKIRSTKLEDSAMYFCASRADRLQETQYFGPGTRLLVL.

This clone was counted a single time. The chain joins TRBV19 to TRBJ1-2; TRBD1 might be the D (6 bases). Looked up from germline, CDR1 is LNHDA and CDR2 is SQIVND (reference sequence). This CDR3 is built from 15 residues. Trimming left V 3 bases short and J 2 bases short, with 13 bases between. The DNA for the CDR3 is TGTGCCAGTAGTATGCGACAACAGGGAAACTATGGCTACACCTTC. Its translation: CASSMRQQGNYGYTF.

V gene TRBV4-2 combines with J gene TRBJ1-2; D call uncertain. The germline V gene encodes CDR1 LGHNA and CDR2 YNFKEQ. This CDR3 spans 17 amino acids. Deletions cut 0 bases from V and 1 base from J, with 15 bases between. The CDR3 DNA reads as TGTGCCAGCAGCCAAGATTGGCCCTCGCGAGGTAACTATGGCTACACCTTC. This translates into CASSQDWPSRGNYGYTF.

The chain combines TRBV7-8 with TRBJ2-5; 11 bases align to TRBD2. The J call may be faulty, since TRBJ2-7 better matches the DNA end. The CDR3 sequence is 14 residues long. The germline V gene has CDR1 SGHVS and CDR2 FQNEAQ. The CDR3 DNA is TGTGCCAGCAGCTTTAGCGGGGGGGGCTACGAGCAGTACTTC. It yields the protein CASSFSGGGYEQYF.

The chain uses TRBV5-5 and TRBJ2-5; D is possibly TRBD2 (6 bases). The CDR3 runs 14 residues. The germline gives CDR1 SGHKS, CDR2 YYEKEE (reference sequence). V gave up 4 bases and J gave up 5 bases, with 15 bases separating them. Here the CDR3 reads CASSPFGRGETQYF. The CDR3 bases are TGTGCCAGCAGCCCCTTCGGACGGGGGGAGACCCAGTACTTC.

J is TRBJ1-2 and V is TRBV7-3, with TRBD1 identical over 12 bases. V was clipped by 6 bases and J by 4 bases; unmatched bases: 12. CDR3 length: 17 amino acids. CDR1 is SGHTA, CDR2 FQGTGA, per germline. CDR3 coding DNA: TGTGCCAGCAGGGCCCCGGGACAGGGGGCGTCTGGCTATGGCTACACCTTC. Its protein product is CASRAPGQGASGYGYTF.

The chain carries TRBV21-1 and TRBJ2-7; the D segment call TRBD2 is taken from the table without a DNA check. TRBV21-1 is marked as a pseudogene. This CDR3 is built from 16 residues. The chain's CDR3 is CASIHKTLAAVYEQYF. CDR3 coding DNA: TGTGCCAGCATCCATAAAACCCTAGCGGCCGTTTACGAGCAGTACTTC.

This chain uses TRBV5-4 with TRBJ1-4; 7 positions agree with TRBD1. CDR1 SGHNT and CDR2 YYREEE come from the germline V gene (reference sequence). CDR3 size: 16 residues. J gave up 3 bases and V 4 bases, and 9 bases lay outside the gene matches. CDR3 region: CASSPGGTASNEKLFF. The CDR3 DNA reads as TGTGCCAGCAGCCCAGGTGGGACAGCTTCTAATGAAAAACTGTTTTTT.

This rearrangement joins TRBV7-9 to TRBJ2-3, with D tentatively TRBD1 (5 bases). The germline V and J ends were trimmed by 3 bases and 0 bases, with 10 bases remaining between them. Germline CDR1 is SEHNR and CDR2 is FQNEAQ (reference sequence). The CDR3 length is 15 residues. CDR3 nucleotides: TGTGCCAGCAGCTTCTTCAGGACAAGCACAGATACGCAGTATTTT. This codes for CASSFFRTSTDTQYF.

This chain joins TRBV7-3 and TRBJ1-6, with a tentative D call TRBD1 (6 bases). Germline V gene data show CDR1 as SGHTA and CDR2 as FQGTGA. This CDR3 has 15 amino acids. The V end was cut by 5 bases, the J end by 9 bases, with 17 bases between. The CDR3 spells CASSTKGGGASPLHF. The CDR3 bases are TGTGCCAGCAGCACCAAAGGAGGGGGGGCTTCACCCCTCCACTTT.

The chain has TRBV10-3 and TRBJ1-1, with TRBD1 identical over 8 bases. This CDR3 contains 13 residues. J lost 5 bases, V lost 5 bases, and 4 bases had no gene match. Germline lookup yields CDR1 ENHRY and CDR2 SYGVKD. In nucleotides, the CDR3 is TGTGCCATCAGTTGGAGACAGGGGACTGAAGCTTTCTTT. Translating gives CAISWRQGTEAFF.

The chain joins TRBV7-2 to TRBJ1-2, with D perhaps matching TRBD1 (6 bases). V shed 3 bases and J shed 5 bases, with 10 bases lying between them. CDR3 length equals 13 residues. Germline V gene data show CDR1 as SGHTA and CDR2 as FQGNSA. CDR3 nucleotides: TGTGCCAGCAGCTTGGGGACACCTTATGGCTACACCTTC. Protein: CASSLGTPYGYTF.

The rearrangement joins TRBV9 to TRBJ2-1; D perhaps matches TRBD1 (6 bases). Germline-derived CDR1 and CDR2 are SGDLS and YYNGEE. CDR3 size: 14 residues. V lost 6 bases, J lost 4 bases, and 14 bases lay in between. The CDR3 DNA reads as TGTGCCAGCAAGAGAGCAGGGGAGTACAATGAGCAGTTCTTC. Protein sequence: CASKRAGEYNEQFF.

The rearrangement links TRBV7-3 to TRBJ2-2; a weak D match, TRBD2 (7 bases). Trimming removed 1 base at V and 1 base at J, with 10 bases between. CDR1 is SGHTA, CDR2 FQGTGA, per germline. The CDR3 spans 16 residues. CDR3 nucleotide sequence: TGTGCCAGCAGCTTAAACGGGGGGCTGAACACCGGGGAGCTGTTTTTT. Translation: CASSLNGGLNTGELFF. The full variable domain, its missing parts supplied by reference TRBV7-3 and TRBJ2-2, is GAGVSQTPSNKVTEKGKYVELRCDPISGHTALYWYRQSLGQGPEFLIYFQGTGAADDSGLPNDRFFAVRPEGSVSTLKIQRTERGDSAVYLCASSLNGGLNTGELFFGEGSRLTVL.

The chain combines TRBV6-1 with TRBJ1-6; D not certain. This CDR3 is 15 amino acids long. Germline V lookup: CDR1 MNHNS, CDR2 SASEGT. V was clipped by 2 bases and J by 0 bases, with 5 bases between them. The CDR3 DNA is TGTGCCAGCAGTGAACAGGCCTCCTATAATTCACCCCTCCACTTT. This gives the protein CASSEQASYNSPLHF.

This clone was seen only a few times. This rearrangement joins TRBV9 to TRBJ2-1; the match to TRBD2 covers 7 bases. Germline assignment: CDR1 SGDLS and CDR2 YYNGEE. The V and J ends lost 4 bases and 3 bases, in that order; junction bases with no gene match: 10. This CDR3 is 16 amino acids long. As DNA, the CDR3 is TGTGCCAGCAGCTTTCTCGGGACTACCAACTACAATGAGCAGTTCTTC. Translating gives CASSFLGTTNYNEQFF.

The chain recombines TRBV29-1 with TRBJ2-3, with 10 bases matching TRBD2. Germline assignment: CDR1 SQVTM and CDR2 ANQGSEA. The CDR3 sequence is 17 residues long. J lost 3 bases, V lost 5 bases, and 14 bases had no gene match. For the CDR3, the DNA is TGCAGCGTTCTGGCTAGCGGGAGATTTCGCAAAACAGATACGCAGTATTTT. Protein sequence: CSVLASGRFRKTDTQYF.

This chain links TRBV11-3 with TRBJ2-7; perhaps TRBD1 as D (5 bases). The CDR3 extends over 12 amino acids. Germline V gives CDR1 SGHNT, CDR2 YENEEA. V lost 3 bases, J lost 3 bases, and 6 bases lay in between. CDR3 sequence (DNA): TGTGCCAGCAGCTTCAGGGACTACGAGCAGTACTTC. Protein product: CASSFRDYEQYF. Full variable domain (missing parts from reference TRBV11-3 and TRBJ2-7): EAGVVQSPRYKIIEKKQPVAFWCNPISGHNTLYWYLQNLGQGPELLIRYENEEAVDDSQLPKDRFSAERLKGVDSTLKIQPAELGDSAVYLCASSFRDYEQYFGPGTRLTVT.

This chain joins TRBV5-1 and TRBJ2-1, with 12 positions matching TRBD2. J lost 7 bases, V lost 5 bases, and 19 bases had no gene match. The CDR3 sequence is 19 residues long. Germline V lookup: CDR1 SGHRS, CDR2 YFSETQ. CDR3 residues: CASRSTTSGGPSARNEQFF. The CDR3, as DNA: TGCGCCAGCAGGTCAACTACTAGCGGGGGGCCCAGTGCTAGGAATGAGCAGTTCTTC.

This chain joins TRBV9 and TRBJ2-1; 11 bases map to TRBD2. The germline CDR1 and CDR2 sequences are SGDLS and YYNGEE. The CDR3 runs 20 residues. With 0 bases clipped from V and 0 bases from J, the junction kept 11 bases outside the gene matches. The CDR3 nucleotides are TGTGCCAGCAGCGTAGTTCGGGGTAGCGGGAGGGCGAGCTCCTACAATGAGCAGTTCTTC. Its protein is CASSVVRGSGRASSYNEQFF.